Presented here are 5 T cell receptor beta chains from one specimen sequenced in a study of blood T cell repertoires in COVID-19 (TCRdb year 2020). The library was produced with the immunoSEQ multiplex PCR assay. In TCRdb, the immuneACCESS table is reduced to in-frame sequences with V and J assigned. These tables do not hold every clone; where another copy was compared, an unresolved V gene accounts for under half, and the others remain unexplained. The sample data list under 95,000 clones, and 88% of these were observed just once. The top ten clonotypes cover roughly 45% of the sample. The source material was peripheral blood. All receptors come from a human donor in a cohort sampled during active COVID-19.

This rearrangement joins TRBV24-1 to TRBJ2-2, with a weak D call TRBD1 (5 bases). V gave up 5 bases and J gave up 6 bases, with 6 bases separating them. Germline CDR1 is KGHDR and CDR2 is SFDVKD. The CDR3 length is 12 residues. The CDR3 DNA follows: TGTGCCACCAGTGTGGGGCCCGGGGAGCTGTTTTTT. This codes for CATSVGPGELFF.

The V and J genes are TRBV28 and TRBJ1-2, with TRBD1 as a possible D gene (6 bases). The CDR3 length is 11 residues. The ends were cut back, 8 bases at V and 4 bases at J, with 8 bases in the middle. CDR1 is MDHEN and CDR2 is SYDVKM in the germline V gene. CDR3 sequence: CASGGTYGYTF. CDR3 bases: TGTGCCAGCGGGGGCACCTATGGCTACACCTTC.

The rearrangement joins TRBV7-6 to TRBJ2-3, with D hard to call. This CDR3 has 11 residues. V was pared by 6 bases and J by 4 bases, with 5 bases between. Germline V CDR1 and CDR2: SGHVS, FNYEAQ. The CDR3 spells CASRSADTQYF. As DNA, the CDR3 is TGTGCCAGCAGGTCAGCAGATACGCAGTATTTT.

The chain links TRBV5-4 to TRBJ2-1; 13 bases are shared with TRBD2. This CDR3 comprises 20 residues. V lost 3 bases to trimming and J lost 0 bases; unmatched junction nucleotides: 12. Germline-derived CDR1 and CDR2 are SGHNT and YYREEE (reference sequence). CDR3 in amino acids: CASSSGTSGDWTRSYNEQFF. For the CDR3, the DNA is TGTGCCAGCAGCTCGGGGACTAGCGGGGATTGGACCCGCTCCTACAATGAGCAGTTCTTC.

This clone was seen more than once but under ten times. The chain recombines TRBV7-9 with TRBJ1-5; unclear D gene. This CDR3 region has 12 residues. The germline V and J ends were trimmed by 5 bases and 7 bases, with 9 bases remaining between them. Germline V lookup: CDR1 SEHNR, CDR2 FQNEAQ (reference sequence). CDR3 sequence: CASSLDTQPQHF. In nucleotides, the CDR3 is TGTGCCAGCAGCCTTGACACACAGCCCCAGCATTTT.